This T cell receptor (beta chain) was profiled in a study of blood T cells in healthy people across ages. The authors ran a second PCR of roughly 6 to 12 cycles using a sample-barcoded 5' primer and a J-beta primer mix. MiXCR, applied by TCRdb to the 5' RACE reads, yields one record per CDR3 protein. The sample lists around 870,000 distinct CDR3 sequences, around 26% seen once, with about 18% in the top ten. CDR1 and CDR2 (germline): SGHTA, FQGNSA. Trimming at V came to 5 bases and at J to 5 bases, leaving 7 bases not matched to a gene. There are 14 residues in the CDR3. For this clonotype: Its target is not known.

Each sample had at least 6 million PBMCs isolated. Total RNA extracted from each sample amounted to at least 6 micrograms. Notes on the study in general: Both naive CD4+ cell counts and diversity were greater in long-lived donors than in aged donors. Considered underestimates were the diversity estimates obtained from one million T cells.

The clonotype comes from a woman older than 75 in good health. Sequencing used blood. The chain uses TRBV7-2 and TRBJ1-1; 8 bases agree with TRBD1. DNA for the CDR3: TGTGCCAGCAGCGGACAGGGAAAGGGGACTGAAGCTTTCTTT. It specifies CASSGQGKGTEAFF. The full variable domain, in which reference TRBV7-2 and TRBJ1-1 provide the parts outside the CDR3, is GAGVSQSPSNKVTEKGKDVELRCDPISGHTALYWYRQSLGQGLEFLIYFQGNSAPDKSGLPSDRFSAERTGGSVSTLTIQRTQQEDSAVYLCASSGQGKGTEAFFGQGTRLTVV.